These 16 T cell receptor beta chains were all obtained from the same sample, sequenced in a study of vaccination effects on CD4 cells after COVID-19. These receptors have no identified antigens. TCRdb keeps only in-frame clones here, not all; method: immunoSEQ multiplex PCR. The sample lists tens of thousands of clones, around 72% occurring once. Under the ViraFEST assay, PBMC were stimulated with viral peptide pools so that antigen-specific CD4+ T cells expanded. Sequencing was performed afterwards. Subsequent to a culture period of around 10 days, CD4+ T cells were isolated. The material was CD4+ T cells from PBMCs cultured with HCoV-229E spike peptides, obtained before COVID-19 vaccination. These receptors were collected from a human donor who received a COVID-19 vaccine.

This clone occurred a few times. The J gene is TRBJ1-2, the V gene TRBV2; D is unclear. Trimming stripped 3 bases from V and 8 bases from J, with 13 bases between. Germline CDR1 reads SNHLY; CDR2 reads FYNNEI. This CDR3 is built from 13 residues. The CDR3: CASSDMRTRGYTF. CDR3 in DNA: TGTGCCAGCAGTGATATGAGGACGAGAGGCTACACCTTC.

This chain links TRBV5-1 with TRBJ1-2; tentatively, D is TRBD1 (5 bases). Germline V gene sequence: CDR1 SGHRS, CDR2 YFSETQ. This CDR3 contains 14 residues. The germline V and J ends were trimmed by 0 bases and 6 bases, with 12 bases remaining between them. CDR3 residues: CASSLDPAGDGYTF. The CDR3 region has the DNA TGCGCCAGCAGCTTGGACCCGGCGGGGGATGGCTACACCTTC.

This clone was recorded a few times. The V call is TRBV10-3, the J call TRBJ2-7, with a possible D match to TRBD2 (5 bases). Trimming shortened V by 2 bases and J by 7 bases, and 6 bases separated the two germline ends. CDR1 and CDR2 (germline): ENHRY, SYGVKD. The CDR3 is 11 residues long. CDR3 protein: CAISEGREQYF. As DNA, the CDR3 is TGTGCCATCAGTGAGGGGAGAGAGCAGTACTTC.

This chain connects TRBV10-3 to TRBJ1-2, with TRBD1 matching over 9 bases. The CDR3 has 15 residues. Looked up from germline, CDR1 is ENHRY and CDR2 is SYGVKD. Trimming at V came to 7 bases and at J to 3 bases, leaving 9 bases not matched to a gene. The CDR3 loop reads CAITKSTGGDYGYTF. The CDR3 DNA reads TGTGCCATCACTAAAAGCACAGGGGGCGACTATGGCTACACCTTC.

This clone was seen a few times. The CDR3 here is CAGQEEGQPQHF. The CDR3 DNA reads as TGTGCCGGTCAGGAAGAGGGTCAGCCCCAGCATTTT. The chain employs TRBV30 and TRBJ1-5; D call uncertain. V lost 8 bases and J lost 6, with 14 bases in between. CDR3 size: 12 residues. Germline V gene sequence: CDR1 GTSNPN, CDR2 SVGIG (reference sequence).

CDR3 residues: CAISEGRANTGELFF. The CDR3, as DNA: TGTGCCATCAGTGAGGGGAGGGCGAACACCGGGGAGCTGTTTTTT. The V gene is TRBV10-3, the J gene TRBJ2-2; 7 bases agree with TRBD2. CDR3 size: 15 residues. J was trimmed by 0 bases and V by 2 bases; bases with no gene match: 0. Germline CDR1 ENHRY, CDR2 SYGVKD.

This chain links TRBV5-1 with TRBJ1-2; a weak D match, TRBD1 (5 bases). The CDR3 has 16 amino acids. Germline V lookup: CDR1 SGHRS, CDR2 YFSETQ. The V and J ends lost 0 bases and 2 bases respectively, with 14 bases between them. The CDR3 here is CASSLGGGTGNYGYTF. Here the CDR3 DNA reads TGCGCCAGCAGCTTGGGTGGCGGAACAGGAAACTATGGCTACACCTTC.

In DNA form, the CDR3 reads TGTGCCAGCAATTGGGTCCCCAATCAGCCCCAGCATTTT. Protein product: CASNWVPNQPQHF. The chain has TRBV2 and TRBJ1-5; unclear D gene. Deletions cut 7 bases from V and 3 bases from J, with 10 bases between. Germline V gene data show CDR1 as SNHLY and CDR2 as FYNNEI. The CDR3 covers 13 residues.

The CDR3 protein is CASNLNENTEAFF. CDR3 bases: TGTGCCAGCAACCTTAACGAGAACACTGAAGCTTTCTTT. The chain uses TRBV2 and TRBJ1-1, with unresolved D. The CDR3 extends over 13 amino acids. Trimming removed 7 bases from V and 1 base from J, with 10 bases in between. In germline, CDR1 is SNHLY, CDR2 FYNNEI. Supplemented by reference TRBV2 and TRBJ1-1, the full variable domain reads EPEVTQTPSHQVTQMGQEVILRCVPISNHLYFYWYRQILGQKVEFLVSFYNNEISEKSEIFDDQFSVERPDGSNFTLKIRSTKLEDSAMYFCASNLNENTEAFFGQGTRLTVV.

This sequence joins TRBV4-2 and TRBJ1-2; D not resolved. V was shortened by 1 base and J by 3 bases, with 9 bases between the two germline ends. This CDR3 contains 14 residues. Germline V gene data show CDR1 as LGHNA and CDR2 as YNFKEQ. CDR3: CASSQVKGDYGYTF. CDR3 coding DNA: TGTGCCAGCAGCCAAGTCAAGGGTGACTATGGCTACACCTTC.

The V call is TRBV29-1, the J call TRBJ1-1; 9 bases agree with TRBD1. The CDR3 totals 13 residues. J was trimmed by 3 bases and V by 3 bases; bases with no gene match: 2. CDR1 and CDR2 from the germline V gene are SQVTM and ANQGSEA. The CDR3 is CSVEGQGYTEAFF. The CDR3 region has the DNA TGCAGCGTTGAGGGACAGGGATACACTGAAGCTTTCTTT.

The chain joins TRBV18 to TRBJ1-1; TRBD1 matches at 7 bases. The junction had 7 bases not matched to a gene; V was cut back by 5 bases and J by 7 bases. The germline V gene has CDR1 KGHSH and CDR2 LQKENI. This CDR3 contains 13 residues. CDR3 nucleotide sequence: TGTGCCAGCTCATCCGGGACAGAGATTGAAGCTTTCTTT. This encodes CASSSGTEIEAFF.

The chain employs TRBV3-1 (or the pseudogene TRBV3-2) and TRBJ2-7, with unresolved D. The ends were cut back, 5 bases at V and 5 bases at J, with 16 bases in the middle. This CDR3 region has 14 residues. The germline V gene encodes CDR1 LGHDT and CDR2 YNNKEL (reference sequence). Here the CDR3 reads CASSESARSNEQYF. The CDR3 nucleotides are TGTGCCAGCAGCGAATCCGCTCGAAGTAACGAGCAGTACTTC.

This clone was counted between two and nine times. J is TRBJ1-1 and V is TRBV12-5; unclear D gene. The CDR3 runs 13 residues. Trimming removed 6 bases from V and 9 bases from J, with 17 bases in between. Germline V CDR1 and CDR2: LGHNT, FRNRAP. CDR3 protein: CASGMRYAEKAFF. DNA of the CDR3: TGTGCTAGTGGAATGAGGTATGCAGAAAAAGCTTTCTTT.

This clone came up a few times. V usage is TRBV20-1 and J usage is TRBJ1-5, with D possibly matching TRBD1 (5 bases). This CDR3 has 13 amino acids. The germline V gene has CDR1 DFQATT and CDR2 SNEGSKA (reference sequence). With 6 bases removed from V and 2 bases from J, the gap between germline ends came to 11 bases. For the CDR3, the DNA is TGCAGTGCCAGTGACAGTGGCAATCAGCCCCAGCATTTT. Protein product: CSASDSGNQPQHF.

This clone was detected a few times. The chain recombines TRBV5-1 with TRBJ1-3, with a weak D call TRBD1 (5 bases). Germline CDR1 is SGHRS and CDR2 is YFSETQ. The CDR3 spans 16 residues. V lost 2 bases, J lost 0 bases, and 12 bases lay in between. The CDR3 sequence: CASSFSGGNSGNTIYF. The CDR3 DNA follows: TGCGCCAGCAGCTTCTCCGGGGGAAACTCTGGAAACACCATATATTTT.